These 14 T cell receptor beta chains were sequenced from one sample in a study of T cell responses to AZD1222 COVID-19 vaccine. Measured with immunoSEQ multiplex PCR; TCRdb has only the in-frame clones, and not every one. The table has 80,000 to 90,000 clones, about 92% seen once; the top ten hold approximately 3%. This specimen was peripheral blood, taken on day 0 of AZD1222 vaccination. The receptors here all came from an adult in good health.

This rearrangement joins TRBV2 to TRBJ1-5, with TRBD1 as a possible D gene (6 bases). CDR1 is SNHLY, CDR2 FYNNEI, per germline. V lost 6 bases, J lost 3 bases, and 12 bases lay in between. The CDR3 contains 14 residues. The CDR3, as DNA: TGTGCCAGCAGCCGTCAGGGGTACAATCAGCCCCAGCATTTT. This codes for CASSRQGYNQPQHF.

This clone was seen only once. This chain connects TRBV6-2 or TRBV6-3 to TRBJ1-5; 8 bases map to TRBD1. V was clipped by 2 bases and J by 3 bases; unmatched bases: 9. The CDR3 has 17 amino acids. Germline V gene sequence: CDR1 MNHEY, CDR2 SVGEGT. The CDR3 region is CASSYGGGTGNNQPQHF. In nucleotides, the CDR3 is TGTGCCAGCAGTTACGGTGGGGGGACAGGAAACAATCAGCCCCAGCATTTT.

V is TRBV7-2 and J is TRBJ2-5, with TRBD2 matching 13 bases. The ends lost 4 bases at V and 4 bases at J; junction bases unmatched: 6. The CDR3 covers 16 residues. From germline, CDR1 is SGHTA and CDR2 FQGNSA. CDR3 in amino acids: CASSSQTSGGRETQYF. As DNA, the CDR3 is TGTGCCAGCAGCTCCCAGACTAGCGGGGGGAGAGAGACCCAGTACTTC.

The chain couples TRBV3-1 (or the pseudogene TRBV3-2) to TRBJ1-1; D is unresolved. V lost 1 base and J lost 1, with 16 bases in between. This CDR3 is built from 17 residues. Germline assignment: CDR1 LGHDT and CDR2 YNNKEL (reference sequence). The CDR3 DNA reads TGTGCCAGCAGCCAAGGAGTAAGGGCGTCTGGGAACACTGAAGCTTTCTTT. Residues: CASSQGVRASGNTEAFF.

The V gene is TRBV28, the J gene TRBJ2-7, with 8 nucleotides matching TRBD2. After removal of 5 bases from V and 2 bases from J, the junction contained 5 bases not matched to a gene. The length of the CDR3 is 14 residues. Germline V gives CDR1 MDHEN, CDR2 SYDVKM. The CDR3 coding sequence is TGTGCCAGCAGTAGCGGGAGTCCCGCCTACGAGCAGTACTTC. Protein sequence: CASSSGSPAYEQYF.

V gene TRBV19 combines with J gene TRBJ1-1; the D is unclear. This CDR3 is built from 12 residues. V was pared by 5 bases and J by 0 bases, with 4 bases between. The germline V gene has CDR1 LNHDA and CDR2 SQIVND (reference sequence). Here the CDR3 reads CASSRMNTEAFF. CDR3 nucleotides: TGTGCCAGTAGTCGCATGAACACTGAAGCTTTCTTT.

The chain has TRBV7-9 and TRBJ1-3, with TRBD1 matching over 8 bases. The germline V gene has CDR1 SEHNR and CDR2 FQNEAQ (reference sequence). This CDR3 comprises 18 residues. The V segment lost 0 bases and the J segment 3 bases; nucleotides outside the gene matches: 10. The CDR3 DNA sequence: TGTGCCAGCAGCTTAGCGGGGCAGGGGGCGAGAGTTGGAAACACCATATATTTT. It codes for CASSLAGQGARVGNTIYF.

The chain links TRBV6-5 to TRBJ1-3, with TRBD1 identical over 8 bases. V dropped 6 bases and J dropped 2; count of bases not matched to a gene: 6. The CDR3 spans 15 residues. Germline V gene lookup returns CDR1 MNHEY and CDR2 SVGAGI. The CDR3, as DNA: TGTGCCAGCAGAACCGACAGGGGTCCTGGAAACACCATATATTTT. Translation: CASRTDRGPGNTIYF.

This clone came up once. The V call is TRBV5-1, the J call TRBJ2-2; D is ambiguous. V was trimmed by 2 bases and J by 7 bases, leaving 6 bases between them. The CDR3 has 12 amino acids. Germline-derived CDR1 and CDR2 are SGHRS and YFSETQ. The CDR3 sequence is CASSFGVGELFF. In nucleotides, the CDR3 is TGCGCCAGCAGCTTTGGGGTCGGGGAGCTGTTTTTT.

The V call is TRBV5-4, the J call TRBJ1-1, with 9 bases lining up with TRBD1. Germline V gene data show CDR1 as SGHNT and CDR2 as YYREEE (reference sequence). The CDR3 has 15 amino acids. V trimming: 4 bases; J trimming: 1 base; junction bases outside the gene matches: 5. DNA for the CDR3: TGTGCCAGCAGCCTACAGGGGGCGCAGAACACTGAAGCTTTCTTT. Residues: CASSLQGAQNTEAFF.

In the case of this clone: This same CDR3 is encoded by further DNA sequences in the sample. The chain uses TRBV5-1 and TRBJ2-7; 7 nucleotides match TRBD1. Germline loops: CDR1 SGHRS, CDR2 YFSETQ. This CDR3 has 13 residues. The V and J ends lost 5 bases and 2 bases, in that order; junction bases with no gene match: 4. This chain's CDR3 is CASSRQGTYEQYF. DNA for the CDR3: TGCGCCAGCAGTCGACAGGGAACCTACGAGCAGTACTTC. The full variable domain, in which reference TRBV5-1 and TRBJ2-7 provide the parts outside the CDR3, is KAGVTQTPRYLIKTRGQQVTLSCSPISGHRSVSWYQQTPGQGLQFLFEYFSETQRNKGNFPGRFSGRQFSNSRSEMNVSTLELGDSALYLCASSRQGTYEQYFGPGTRLTVT.

The chain links TRBV7-9 to TRBJ2-3, with a possible D match to TRBD2 (6 bases). V lost 4 bases to trimming and J lost 1 base, with 6 bases between them. CDR1 SEHNR and CDR2 FQNEAQ come from the germline V gene (reference sequence). The CDR3 is 13 amino acids. CDR3 region: CASSWEGTDTQYF. CDR3 bases: TGTGCCAGCAGCTGGGAGGGCACAGATACGCAGTATTTT.

The chain has TRBV19 and TRBJ1-6; the match to TRBD1 covers 10 bases. Germline trimming cut 9 bases from V and 6 bases from J; bases unmatched to any gene: 11. The length of the CDR3 is 16 residues. Germline-derived CDR1 and CDR2 are LNHDA and SQIVND (reference sequence). The CDR3 bases are TGTGCCAGCAACCGGGACAGGGGTAGTGGTAATTCACCCCTCCACTTT. This gives the protein CASNRDRGSGNSPLHF.

V and J are TRBV18 and TRBJ2-4, with D tentatively TRBD2 (5 bases). The CDR3 is made up of 17 amino acids. V was shortened by 2 bases and J by 0 bases, with 14 bases between the two germline ends. Germline V gene sequence: CDR1 KGHSH, CDR2 LQKENI. In DNA form, the CDR3 reads TGTGCCAGCTCACCAGGTGGGCTAGCCCTAGCCAAAAACATTCAGTACTTC. Protein sequence: CASSPGGLALAKNIQYF.